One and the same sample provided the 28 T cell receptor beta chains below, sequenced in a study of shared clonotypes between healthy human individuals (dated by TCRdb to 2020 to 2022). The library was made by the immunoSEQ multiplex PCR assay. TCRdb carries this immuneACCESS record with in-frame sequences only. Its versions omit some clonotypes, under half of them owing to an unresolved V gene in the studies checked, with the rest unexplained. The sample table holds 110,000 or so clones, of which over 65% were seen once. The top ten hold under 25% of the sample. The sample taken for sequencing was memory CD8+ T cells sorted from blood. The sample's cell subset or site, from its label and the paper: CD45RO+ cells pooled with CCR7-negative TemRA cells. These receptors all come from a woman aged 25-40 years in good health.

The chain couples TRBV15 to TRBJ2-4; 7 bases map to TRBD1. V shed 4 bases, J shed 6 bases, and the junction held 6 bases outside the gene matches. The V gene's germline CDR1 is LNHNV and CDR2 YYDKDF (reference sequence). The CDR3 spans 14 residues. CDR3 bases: TGTGCCACCAGCACCGACAGGGAACCAAACATTCAGTACTTC. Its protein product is CATSTDREPNIQYF.

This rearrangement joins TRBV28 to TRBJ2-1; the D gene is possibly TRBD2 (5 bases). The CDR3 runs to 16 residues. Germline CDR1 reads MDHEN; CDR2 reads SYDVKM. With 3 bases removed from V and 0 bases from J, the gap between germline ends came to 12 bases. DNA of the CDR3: TGTGCCAGCAGTTTTCAGCGGCCTCGCTCCTACAATGAGCAGTTCTTC. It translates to CASSFQRPRSYNEQFF.

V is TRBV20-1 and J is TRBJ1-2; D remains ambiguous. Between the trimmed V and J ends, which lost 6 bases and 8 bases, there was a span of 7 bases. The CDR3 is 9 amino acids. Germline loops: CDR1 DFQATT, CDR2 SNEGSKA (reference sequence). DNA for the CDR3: TGCAGTGCCAAAAACGGCTACACCTTC. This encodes CSAKNGYTF.

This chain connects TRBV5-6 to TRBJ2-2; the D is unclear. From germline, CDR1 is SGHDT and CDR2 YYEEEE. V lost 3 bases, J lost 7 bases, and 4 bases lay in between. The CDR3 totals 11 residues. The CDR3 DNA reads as TGTGCCAGCAGCTGGGGCGGGGAGCTGTTTTTT. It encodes CASSWGGELFF.

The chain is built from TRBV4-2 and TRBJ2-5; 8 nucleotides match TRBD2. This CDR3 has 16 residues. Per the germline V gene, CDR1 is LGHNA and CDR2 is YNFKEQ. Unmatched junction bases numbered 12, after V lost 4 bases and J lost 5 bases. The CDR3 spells CASSRPLAEGGETQYF. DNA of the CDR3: TGTGCCAGCAGCCGGCCACTAGCGGAGGGGGGGGAGACCCAGTACTTC.

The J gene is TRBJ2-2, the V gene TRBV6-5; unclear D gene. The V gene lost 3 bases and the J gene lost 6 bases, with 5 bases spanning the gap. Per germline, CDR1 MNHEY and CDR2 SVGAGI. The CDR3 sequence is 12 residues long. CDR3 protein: CASSYGSGELFF. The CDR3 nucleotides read TGTGCCAGCAGTTATGGGTCCGGGGAGCTGTTTTTT.

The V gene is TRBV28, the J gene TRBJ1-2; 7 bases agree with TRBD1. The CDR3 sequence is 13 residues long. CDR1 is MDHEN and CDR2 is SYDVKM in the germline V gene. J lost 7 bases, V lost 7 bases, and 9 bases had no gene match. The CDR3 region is CASKTRGRFGYTF. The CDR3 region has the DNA TGTGCCAGCAAAACGAGGGGGCGATTTGGCTACACCTTC.

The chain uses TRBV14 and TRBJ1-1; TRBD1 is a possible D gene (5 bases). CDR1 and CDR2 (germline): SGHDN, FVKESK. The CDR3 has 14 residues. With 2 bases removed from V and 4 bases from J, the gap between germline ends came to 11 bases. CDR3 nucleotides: TGTGCCAGCAGCCAATGGGGGGGAGGCACTGAAGCTTTCTTT. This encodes CASSQWGGGTEAFF.

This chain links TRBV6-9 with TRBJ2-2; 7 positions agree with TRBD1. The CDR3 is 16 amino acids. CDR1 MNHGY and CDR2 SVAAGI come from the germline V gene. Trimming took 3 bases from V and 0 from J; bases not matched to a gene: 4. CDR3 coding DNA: TGTGCCAGCAGTTACTTGCAGGGGGCGAACACCGGGGAGCTGTTTTTT. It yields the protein CASSYLQGANTGELFF.

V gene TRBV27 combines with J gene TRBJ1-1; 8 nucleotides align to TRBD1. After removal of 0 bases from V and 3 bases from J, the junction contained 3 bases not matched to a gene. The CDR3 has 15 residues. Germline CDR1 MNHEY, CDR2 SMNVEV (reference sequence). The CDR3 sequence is CASSLSRQGYTEAFF. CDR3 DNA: TGTGCCAGCAGTTTATCGAGACAGGGGTACACTGAAGCTTTCTTT.

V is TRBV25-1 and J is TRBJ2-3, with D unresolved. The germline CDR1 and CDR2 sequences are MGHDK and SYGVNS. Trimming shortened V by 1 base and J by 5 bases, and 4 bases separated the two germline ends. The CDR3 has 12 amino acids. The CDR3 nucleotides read TGTGCCAGCAGTGAATCGCGAGATACGCAGTATTTT. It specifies CASSESRDTQYF.

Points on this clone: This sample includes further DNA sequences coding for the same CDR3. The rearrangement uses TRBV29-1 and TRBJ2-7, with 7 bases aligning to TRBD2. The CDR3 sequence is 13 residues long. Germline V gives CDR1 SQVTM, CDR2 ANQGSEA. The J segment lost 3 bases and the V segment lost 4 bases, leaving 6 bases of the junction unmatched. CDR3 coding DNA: TGCAGCGTTGGCGGCGGGGAGGGCTACGAGCAGTACTTC. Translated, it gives CSVGGGEGYEQYF.

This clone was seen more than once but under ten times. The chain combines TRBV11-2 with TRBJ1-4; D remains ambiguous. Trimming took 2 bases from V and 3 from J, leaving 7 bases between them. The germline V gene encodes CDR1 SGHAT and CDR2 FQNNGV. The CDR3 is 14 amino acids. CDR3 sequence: CASSLYSANEKLFF. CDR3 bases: TGTGCCAGCAGCTTATACAGTGCTAATGAAAAACTGTTTTTT.

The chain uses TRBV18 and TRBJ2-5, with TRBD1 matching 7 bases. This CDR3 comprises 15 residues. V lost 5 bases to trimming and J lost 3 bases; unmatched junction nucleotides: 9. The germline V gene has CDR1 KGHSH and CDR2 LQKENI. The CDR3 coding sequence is TGTGCCAGCTCAGACGGGACAGATTCTAAAGAGACCCAGTACTTC. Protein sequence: CASSDGTDSKETQYF.

The DNA of the CDR3 is TGTGCCAGCAGTCCCCGCCAGGGTCGGGAACTGTTTTTT. It yields the protein CASSPRQGRELFF. The J gene is TRBJ1-4, the V gene TRBV25-1, with D possibly TRBD1 on 5 matching bases. The CDR3 extends over 13 amino acids. Germline CDR1 reads MGHDK; CDR2 reads SYGVNS. Trimming left V 5 bases short and J 12 bases short, with 16 bases between.

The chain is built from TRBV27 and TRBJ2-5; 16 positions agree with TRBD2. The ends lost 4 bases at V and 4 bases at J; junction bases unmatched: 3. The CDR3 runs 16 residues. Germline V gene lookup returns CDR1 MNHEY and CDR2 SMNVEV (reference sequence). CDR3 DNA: TGTGCCAGCAGTTCGGGACTAGCGGGAGGGGTAGAGACCCAGTACTTC. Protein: CASSSGLAGGVETQYF.

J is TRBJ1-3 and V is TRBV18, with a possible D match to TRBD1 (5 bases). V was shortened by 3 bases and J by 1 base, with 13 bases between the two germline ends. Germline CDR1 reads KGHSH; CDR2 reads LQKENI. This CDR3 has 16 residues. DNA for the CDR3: TGTGCCAGCTCACCTTCCGGGACGGATTCTGGAAACACCATATATTTT. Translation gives CASSPSGTDSGNTIYF.

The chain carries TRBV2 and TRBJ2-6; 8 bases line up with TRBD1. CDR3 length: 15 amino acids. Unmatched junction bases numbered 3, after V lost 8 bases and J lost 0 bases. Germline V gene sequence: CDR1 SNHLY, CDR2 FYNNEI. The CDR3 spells CASAGQDSGANVLTF. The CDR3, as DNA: TGTGCCAGCGCGGGACAGGACTCTGGGGCCAACGTCCTGACTTTC.

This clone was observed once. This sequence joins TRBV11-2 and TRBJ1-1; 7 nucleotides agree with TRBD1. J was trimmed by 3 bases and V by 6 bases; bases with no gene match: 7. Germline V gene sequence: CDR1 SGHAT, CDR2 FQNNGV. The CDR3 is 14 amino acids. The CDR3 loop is CASRRQGWYTEAFF. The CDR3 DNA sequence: TGTGCCAGCAGACGACAGGGATGGTACACTGAAGCTTTCTTT.

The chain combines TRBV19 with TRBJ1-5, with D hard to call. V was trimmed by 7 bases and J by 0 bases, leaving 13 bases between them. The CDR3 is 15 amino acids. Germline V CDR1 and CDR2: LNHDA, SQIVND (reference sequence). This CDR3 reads CASTPGVYSNQPQHF. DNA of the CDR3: TGTGCCAGTACCCCCGGGGTGTATAGCAATCAGCCCCAGCATTTT.

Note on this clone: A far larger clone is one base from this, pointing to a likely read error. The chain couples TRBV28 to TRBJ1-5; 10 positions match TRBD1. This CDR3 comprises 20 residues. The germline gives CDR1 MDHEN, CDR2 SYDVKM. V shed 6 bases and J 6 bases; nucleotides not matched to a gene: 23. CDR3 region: CASSFPGQGTRGEAGQPQHF. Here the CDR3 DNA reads TGTGCCAGCAGCTTCCCGGGACAGGGGACCAGGGGGGAAGCGGGTCAGCCCCAGCATTTT.

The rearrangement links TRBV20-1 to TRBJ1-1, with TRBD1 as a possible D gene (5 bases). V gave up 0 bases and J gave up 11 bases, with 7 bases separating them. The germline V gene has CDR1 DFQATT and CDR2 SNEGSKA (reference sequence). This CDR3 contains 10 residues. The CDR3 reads CSAREGRAFF. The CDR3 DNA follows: TGCAGTGCTAGAGAGGGGCGGGCTTTCTTT.

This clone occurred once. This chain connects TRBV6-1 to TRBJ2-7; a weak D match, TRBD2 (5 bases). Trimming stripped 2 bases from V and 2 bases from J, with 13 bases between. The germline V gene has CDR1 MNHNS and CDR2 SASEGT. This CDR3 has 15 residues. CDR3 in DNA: TGTGCCAGCAGTGAAACGGCAGCGACTACCTACGAGCAGTACTTC. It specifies CASSETAATTYEQYF.

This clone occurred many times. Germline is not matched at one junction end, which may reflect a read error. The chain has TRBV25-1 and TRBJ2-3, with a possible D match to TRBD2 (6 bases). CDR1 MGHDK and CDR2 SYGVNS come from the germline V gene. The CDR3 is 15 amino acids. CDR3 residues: CASGESSGNTDTQYF. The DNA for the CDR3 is TGTGCCAGCGGTGAGAGTAGCGGTAACACAGATACGCAGTATTTT. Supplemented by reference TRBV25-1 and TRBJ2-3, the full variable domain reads EADIYQTPRYLVIGTGKKITLECSQTMGHDKMYWYQQDPGMELHLIHYSYGVNSTEKGDLSSESTVSRIRTEHFPLTLESARPSHTSQYLCASGESSGNTDTQYFGPGTRLTVL.

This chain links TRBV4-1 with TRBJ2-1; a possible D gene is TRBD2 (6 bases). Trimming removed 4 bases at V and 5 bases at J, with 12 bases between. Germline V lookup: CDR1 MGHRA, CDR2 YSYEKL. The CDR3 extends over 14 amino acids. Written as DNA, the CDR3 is TGCGCCAGCAGCCCATTGGGACTTAACAATGAGCAGTTCTTC. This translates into CASSPLGLNNEQFF.

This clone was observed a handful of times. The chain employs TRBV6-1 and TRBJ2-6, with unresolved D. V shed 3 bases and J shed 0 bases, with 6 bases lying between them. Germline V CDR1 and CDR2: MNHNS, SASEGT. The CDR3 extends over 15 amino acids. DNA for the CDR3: TGTGCCAGCAGTGATCGTCCCTCTGGGGCCAACGTCCTGACTTTC. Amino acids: CASSDRPSGANVLTF.

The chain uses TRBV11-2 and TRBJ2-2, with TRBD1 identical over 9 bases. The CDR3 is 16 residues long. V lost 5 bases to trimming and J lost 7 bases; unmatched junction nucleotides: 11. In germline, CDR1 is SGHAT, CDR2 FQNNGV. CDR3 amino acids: CASSPTLQGAGGELFF. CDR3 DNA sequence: TGTGCCAGCAGCCCCACTCTACAGGGGGCGGGCGGGGAGCTGTTTTTT.

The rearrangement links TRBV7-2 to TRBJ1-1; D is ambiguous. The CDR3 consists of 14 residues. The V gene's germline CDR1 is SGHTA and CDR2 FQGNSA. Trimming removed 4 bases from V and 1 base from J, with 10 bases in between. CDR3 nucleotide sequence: TGTGCCAGCAGCTATTCGGGGAGGAACACTGAAGCTTTCTTT. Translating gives CASSYSGRNTEAFF.